This T cell receptor (beta chain) was found in a study of regulatory T cells in long-lasting Graves disease. This CDR3 has 13 amino acids. CDR1 is MNHNS and CDR2 is SASEGT in the germline V gene. J was trimmed by 5 bases and V by 7 bases; bases with no gene match: 7. Time point meaning: newly diagnosed GD, antithyroid drugs for less than 3 months. Making the TCR library involved RNA that had been extracted from PBMCs. This clonotype was seen repeatedly, ten times or more. The TCR beta library used iRepertoire HTBI primers with Arm-PCR amplification of CDR3. TCRdb redid the calling of the multiplex PCR reads with MiXCR, one entry per CDR3 protein. The profile covers about half a million distinct CDR3 sequences, with more than 10% appearing a single time and approximately 9% taken by the ten largest. In addition, the sample was reused for a study of T cells in Graves' hyperthyroidism and ophthalmopathy.

V is TRBV6-1 and J is TRBJ1-1, with 7 bases matching TRBD1. Source: peripheral blood mononuclear cells (PBMCs), taken at new diagnosis, from a patient treated with antithyroid drugs. This clonotype was obtained from a woman aged 30 to 39 with Graves disease. The CDR3 nucleotides are TGTGCCAGCACCCAACAGGGGAATACTGAAGCTTTCTTT. As protein: CASTQQGNTEAFF.